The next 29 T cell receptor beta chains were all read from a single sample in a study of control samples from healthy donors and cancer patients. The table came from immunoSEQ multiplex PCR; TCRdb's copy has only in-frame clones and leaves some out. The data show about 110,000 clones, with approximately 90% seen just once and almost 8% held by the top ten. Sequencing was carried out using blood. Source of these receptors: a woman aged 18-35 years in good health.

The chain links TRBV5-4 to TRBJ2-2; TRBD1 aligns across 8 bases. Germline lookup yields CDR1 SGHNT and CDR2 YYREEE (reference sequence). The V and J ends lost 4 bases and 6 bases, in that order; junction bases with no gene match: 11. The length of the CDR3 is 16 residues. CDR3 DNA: TGTGCCAGCAGCCCAAACAGGGGGGTTATCGCCGGGGAGCTGTTTTTT. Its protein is CASSPNRGVIAGELFF.

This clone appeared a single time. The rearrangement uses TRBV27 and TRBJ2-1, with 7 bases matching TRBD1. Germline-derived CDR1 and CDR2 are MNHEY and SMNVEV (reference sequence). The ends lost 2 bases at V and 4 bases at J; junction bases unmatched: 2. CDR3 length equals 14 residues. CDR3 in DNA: TGTGCCAGCAGTTTAAACAGGGGATACAATGAGCAGTTCTTC. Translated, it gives CASSLNRGYNEQFF.

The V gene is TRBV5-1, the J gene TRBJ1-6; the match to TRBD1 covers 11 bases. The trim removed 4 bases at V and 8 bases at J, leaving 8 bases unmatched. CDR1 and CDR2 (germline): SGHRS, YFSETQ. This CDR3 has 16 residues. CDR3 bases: TGCGCCAGCAGCGGGAGGACAGGGGGCTCGGATTCACCCCTCCACTTT. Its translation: CASSGRTGGSDSPLHF.

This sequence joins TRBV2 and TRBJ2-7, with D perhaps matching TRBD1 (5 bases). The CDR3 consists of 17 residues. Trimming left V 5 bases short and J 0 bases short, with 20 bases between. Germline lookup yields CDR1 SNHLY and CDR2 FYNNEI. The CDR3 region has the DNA TGTGCCAGCAGTAACTCGATGCTGGGGCCAAGCTCCTACGAGCAGTACTTC. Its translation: CASSNSMLGPSSYEQYF.

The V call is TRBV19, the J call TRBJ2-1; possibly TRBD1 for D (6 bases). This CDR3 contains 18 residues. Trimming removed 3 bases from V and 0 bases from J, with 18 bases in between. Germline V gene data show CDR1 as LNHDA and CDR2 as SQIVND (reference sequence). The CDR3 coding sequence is TGTGCCAGTAGTATGAGAGGAGACAGGCCAAGCTCCTACAATGAGCAGTTCTTC. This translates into CASSMRGDRPSSYNEQFF.

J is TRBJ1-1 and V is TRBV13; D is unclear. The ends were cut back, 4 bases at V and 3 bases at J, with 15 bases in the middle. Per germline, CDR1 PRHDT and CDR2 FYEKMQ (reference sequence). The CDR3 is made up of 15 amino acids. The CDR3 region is CASSSPGLWDTEAFF. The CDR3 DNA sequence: TGTGCCAGCAGCTCACCGGGGTTGTGGGACACTGAAGCTTTCTTT.

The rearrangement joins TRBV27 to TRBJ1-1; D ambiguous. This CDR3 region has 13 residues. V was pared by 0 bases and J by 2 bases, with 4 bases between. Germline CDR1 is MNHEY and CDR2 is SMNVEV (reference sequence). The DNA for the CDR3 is TGTGCCAGCAGTTTATCTGTAAACACTGAAGCTTTCTTT. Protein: CASSLSVNTEAFF.

The CDR3 bases are TGTGCCACCAGCAGAGGGACAGGTTCTATGCCCTACGAGCAGTACTTC. Its translation is CATSRGTGSMPYEQYF. The chain couples TRBV15 to TRBJ2-7; TRBD1 aligns across 7 bases. Germline CDR1 is LNHNV and CDR2 is YYDKDF (reference sequence). The V segment lost 1 base and the J segment 2 bases; nucleotides outside the gene matches: 8. This CDR3 region has 16 residues.

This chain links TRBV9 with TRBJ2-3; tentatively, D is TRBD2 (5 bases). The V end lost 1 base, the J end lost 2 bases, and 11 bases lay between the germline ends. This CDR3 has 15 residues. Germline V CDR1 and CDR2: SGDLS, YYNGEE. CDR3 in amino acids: CASSVLEALTDTQYF. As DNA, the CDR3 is TGTGCCAGCAGCGTATTGGAGGCCCTCACAGATACGCAGTATTTT. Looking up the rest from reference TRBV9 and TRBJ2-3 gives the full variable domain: DSGVTQTPKHLITATGQRVTLRCSPRSGDLSVYWYQQSLDQGLQFLIQYYNGEERAKGNILERFSAQQFPDLHSELNLSSLELGDSALYFCASSVLEALTDTQYFGPGTRLTVL.

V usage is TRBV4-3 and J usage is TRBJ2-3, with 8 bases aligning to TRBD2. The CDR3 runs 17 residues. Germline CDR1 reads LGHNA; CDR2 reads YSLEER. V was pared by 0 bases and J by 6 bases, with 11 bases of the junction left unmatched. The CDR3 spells CASSQDGGRRNRDTQYF. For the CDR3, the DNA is TGCGCCAGCAGCCAAGACGGCGGGAGGAGGAATAGGGATACGCAGTATTTT.

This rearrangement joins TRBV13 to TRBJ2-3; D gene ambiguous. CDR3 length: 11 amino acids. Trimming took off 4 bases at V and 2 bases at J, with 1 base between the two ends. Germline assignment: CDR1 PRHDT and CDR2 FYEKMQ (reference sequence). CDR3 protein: CASSSTDTQYF. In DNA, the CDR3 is TGTGCCAGCAGCTCCACAGATACGCAGTATTTT.

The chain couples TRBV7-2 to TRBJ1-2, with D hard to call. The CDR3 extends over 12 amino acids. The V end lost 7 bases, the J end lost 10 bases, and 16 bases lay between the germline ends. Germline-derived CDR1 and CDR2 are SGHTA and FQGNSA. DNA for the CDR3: TGTGCCAGCACCCGAGGCACTTTAATCTACACCTTC. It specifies CASTRGTLIYTF.

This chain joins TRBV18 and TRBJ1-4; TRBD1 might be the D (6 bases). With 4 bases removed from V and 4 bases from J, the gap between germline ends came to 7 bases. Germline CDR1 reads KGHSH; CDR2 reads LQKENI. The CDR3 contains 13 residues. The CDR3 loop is CASSRQVNEKLFF. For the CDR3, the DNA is TGTGCCAGCTCACGACAGGTTAATGAAAAACTGTTTTTT. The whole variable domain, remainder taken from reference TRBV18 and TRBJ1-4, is NAGVMQNPRHLVRRRGQEARLRCSPMKGHSHVYWYRQLPEEGLKFMVYLQKENIIDESGMPKERFSAEFPKEGPSILRIQQVVRGDSAAYFCASSRQVNEKLFFGSGTQLSVL.

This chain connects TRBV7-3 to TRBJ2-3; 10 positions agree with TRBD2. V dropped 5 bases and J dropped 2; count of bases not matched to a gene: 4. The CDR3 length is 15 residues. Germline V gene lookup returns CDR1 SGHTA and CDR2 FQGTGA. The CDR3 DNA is TGTGCCAGCAGCCTCCTAGCGGGGGACACAGATACGCAGTATTTT. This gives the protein CASSLLAGDTDTQYF.

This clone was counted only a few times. The CDR3 sequence: CASSSGLDSNTEAFF. The CDR3 nucleotides are TGTGCCAGCAGCTCAGGACTTGATTCCAACACTGAAGCTTTCTTT. This chain uses TRBV7-6 with TRBJ1-1; D call uncertain. This CDR3 is built from 15 residues. V dropped 4 bases and J dropped 2 bases, with 14 bases sitting between them. Germline V lookup: CDR1 SGHVS, CDR2 FNYEAQ.

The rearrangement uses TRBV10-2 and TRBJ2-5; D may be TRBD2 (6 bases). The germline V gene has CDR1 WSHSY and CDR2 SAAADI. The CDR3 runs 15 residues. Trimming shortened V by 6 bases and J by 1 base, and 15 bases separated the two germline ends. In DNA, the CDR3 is TGCGCCAGCAGGGATAGCGGCACCCTCCAAGAGACCCAGTACTTC. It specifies CASRDSGTLQETQYF.

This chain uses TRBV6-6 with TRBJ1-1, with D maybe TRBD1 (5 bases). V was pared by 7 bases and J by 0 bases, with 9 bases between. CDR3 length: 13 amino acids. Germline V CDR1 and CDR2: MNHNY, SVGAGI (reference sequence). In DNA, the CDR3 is TGTGCCAGCACCCAGGGTTTGAACACTGAAGCTTTCTTT. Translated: CASTQGLNTEAFF.

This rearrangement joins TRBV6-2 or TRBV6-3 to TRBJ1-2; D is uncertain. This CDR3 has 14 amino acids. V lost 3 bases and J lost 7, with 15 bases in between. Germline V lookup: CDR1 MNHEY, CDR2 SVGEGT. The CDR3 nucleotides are TGTGCCAGCAGTTATATCGGGCGCGCACTTGGCTACACCTTC. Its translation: CASSYIGRALGYTF.

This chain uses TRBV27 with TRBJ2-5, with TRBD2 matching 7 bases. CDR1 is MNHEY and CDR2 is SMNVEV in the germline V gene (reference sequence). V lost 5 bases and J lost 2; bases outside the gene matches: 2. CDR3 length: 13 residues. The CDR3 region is CASSTGGQETQYF. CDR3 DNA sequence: TGTGCCAGCAGTACGGGGGGACAAGAGACCCAGTACTTC.

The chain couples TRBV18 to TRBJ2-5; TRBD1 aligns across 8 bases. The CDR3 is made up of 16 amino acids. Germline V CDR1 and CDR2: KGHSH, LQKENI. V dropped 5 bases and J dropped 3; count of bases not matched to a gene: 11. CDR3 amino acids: CASSTYTGQGKETQYF. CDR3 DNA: TGTGCCAGCTCAACCTACACTGGACAGGGAAAAGAGACCCAGTACTTC.

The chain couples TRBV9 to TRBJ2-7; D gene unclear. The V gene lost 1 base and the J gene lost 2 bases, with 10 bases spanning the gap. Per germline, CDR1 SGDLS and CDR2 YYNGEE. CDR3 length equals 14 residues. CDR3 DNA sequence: TGTGCCAGCAGCGTATACGACACAGCCTACGAGCAGTACTTC. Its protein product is CASSVYDTAYEQYF.

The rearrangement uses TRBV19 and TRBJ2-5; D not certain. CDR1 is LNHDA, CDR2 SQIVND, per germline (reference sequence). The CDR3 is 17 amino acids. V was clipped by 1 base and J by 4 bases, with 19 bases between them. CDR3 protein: CASSIVRQIDNIETQYF. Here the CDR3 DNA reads TGTGCCAGTAGTATAGTGCGCCAGATTGACAACATAGAGACCCAGTACTTC. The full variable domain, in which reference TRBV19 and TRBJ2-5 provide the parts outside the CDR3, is DGGITQSPKYLFRKEGQNVTLSCEQNLNHDAMYWYRQDPGQGLRLIYYSQIVNDFQKGDIAEGYSVSREKKESFPLTVTSAQKNPTAFYLCASSIVRQIDNIETQYFGPGTRLLVL.

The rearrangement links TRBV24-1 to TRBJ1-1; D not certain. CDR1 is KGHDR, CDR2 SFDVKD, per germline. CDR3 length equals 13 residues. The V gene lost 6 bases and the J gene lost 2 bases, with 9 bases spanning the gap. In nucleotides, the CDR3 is TGTGCCACCAGTAACGGTTATAACACTGAAGCTTTCTTT. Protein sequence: CATSNGYNTEAFF.

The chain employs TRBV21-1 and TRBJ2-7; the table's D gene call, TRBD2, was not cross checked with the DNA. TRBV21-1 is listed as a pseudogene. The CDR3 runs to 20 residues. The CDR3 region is CASSKGWQDSWTSGGYEQYF. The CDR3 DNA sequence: TGTGCCAGCAGCAAAGGGTGGCAGGACAGTTGGACTAGCGGGGGTTACGAGCAGTACTTC.

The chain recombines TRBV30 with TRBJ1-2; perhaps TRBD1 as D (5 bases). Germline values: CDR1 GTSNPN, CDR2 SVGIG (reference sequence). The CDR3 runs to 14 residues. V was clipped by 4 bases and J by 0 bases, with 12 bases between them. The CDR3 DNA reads TGTGCCTGGACCTTGACAGTAGCTAACTATGGCTACACCTTC. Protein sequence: CAWTLTVANYGYTF.

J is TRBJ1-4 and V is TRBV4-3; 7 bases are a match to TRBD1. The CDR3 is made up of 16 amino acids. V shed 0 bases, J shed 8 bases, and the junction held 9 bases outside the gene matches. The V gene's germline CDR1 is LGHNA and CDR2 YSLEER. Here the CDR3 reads CASSQDRGQPTEKLFF. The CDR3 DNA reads TGCGCCAGCAGCCAAGATAGGGGACAGCCTACGGAAAAACTGTTTTTT.

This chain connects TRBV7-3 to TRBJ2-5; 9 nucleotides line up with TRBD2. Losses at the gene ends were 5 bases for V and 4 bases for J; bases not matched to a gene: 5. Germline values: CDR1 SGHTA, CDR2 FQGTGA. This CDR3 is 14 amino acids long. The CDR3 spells CASSRSGSGETQYF. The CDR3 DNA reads TGTGCCAGCAGCCGTAGCGGGAGCGGAGAGACCCAGTACTTC.

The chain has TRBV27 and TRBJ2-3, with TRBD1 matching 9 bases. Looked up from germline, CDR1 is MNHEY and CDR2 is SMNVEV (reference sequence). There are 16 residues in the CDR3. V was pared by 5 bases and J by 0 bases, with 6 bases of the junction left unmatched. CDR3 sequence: CASSPTGGPSTDTQYF. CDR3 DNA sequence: TGTGCCAGCAGTCCCACAGGGGGCCCTAGCACAGATACGCAGTATTTT.

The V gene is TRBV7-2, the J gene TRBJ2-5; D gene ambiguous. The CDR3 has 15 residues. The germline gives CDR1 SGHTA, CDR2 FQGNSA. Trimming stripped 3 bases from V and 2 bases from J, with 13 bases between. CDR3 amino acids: CASSLLPGGQETQYF. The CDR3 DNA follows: TGTGCCAGCAGCTTGCTCCCCGGTGGGCAAGAGACCCAGTACTTC.